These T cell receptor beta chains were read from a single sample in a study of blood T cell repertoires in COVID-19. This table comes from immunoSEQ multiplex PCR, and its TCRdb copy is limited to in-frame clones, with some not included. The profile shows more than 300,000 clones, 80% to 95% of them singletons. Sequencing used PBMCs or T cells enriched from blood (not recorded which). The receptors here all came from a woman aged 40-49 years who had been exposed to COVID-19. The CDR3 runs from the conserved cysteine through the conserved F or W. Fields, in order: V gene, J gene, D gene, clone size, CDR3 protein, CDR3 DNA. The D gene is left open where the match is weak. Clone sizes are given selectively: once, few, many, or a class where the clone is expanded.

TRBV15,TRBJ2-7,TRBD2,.,CATSREGGRSSYEQYF,TGTGCCACCAGCAGAGAGGGAGGGAGGAGCTCCTACGAGCAGTACTTC
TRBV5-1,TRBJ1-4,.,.,CASSLWQSNEKLFF,TGCGCCAGCAGCTTGTGGCAGTCCAATGAAAAACTGTTTTTT
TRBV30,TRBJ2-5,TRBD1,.,CAWRKPGQGALGSQYF,TGTGCCTGGCGAAAACCGGGACAGGGGGCTTTAGGGTCCCAGTACTTC
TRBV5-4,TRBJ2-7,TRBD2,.,CASSSRRGKRYEQYF,TGTGCCAGCAGCTCCCGGCGGGGGAAGAGGTACGAGCAGTACTTC
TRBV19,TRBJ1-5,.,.,CASRRTGAGQDQPQHF,TGTGCCAGTAGGAGGACCGGAGCAGGACAAGATCAGCCCCAGCATTTT
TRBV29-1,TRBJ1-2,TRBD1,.,CSAEGAAGYTF,TGCAGCGCCGAGGGGGCGGCTGGCTACACCTTC
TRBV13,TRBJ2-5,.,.,CASSLGQSVETQYF,TGTGCCAGCAGCTTAGGACAGTCAGTGGAGACCCAGTACTTC
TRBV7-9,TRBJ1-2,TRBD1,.,CASSLARQGRSGYTF,TGTGCCAGCAGCTTAGCAAGACAGGGGCGATCTGGCTACACCTTC
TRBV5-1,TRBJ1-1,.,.,CASSLGVRGTEAFF,TGCGCCAGCAGCTTAGGGGTCAGGGGCACTGAAGCTTTCTTT
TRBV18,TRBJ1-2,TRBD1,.,CASSPDRTYGYTF,TGTGCCAGCTCACCGGACAGGACCTATGGCTACACCTTC
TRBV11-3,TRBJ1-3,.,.,CASSFDSFAINTIYF,TGTGCCAGCAGCTTTGACAGTTTCGCGATCAACACCATATATTTT
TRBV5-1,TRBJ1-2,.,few,CASMPKIGQTAYGYTF,TGCGCCAGCATGCCTAAGATTGGGCAAACAGCCTATGGCTACACCTTC
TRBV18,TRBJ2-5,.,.,CASSGQEETQYF,TGTGCCAGCTCAGGGCAGGAAGAGACCCAGTACTTC
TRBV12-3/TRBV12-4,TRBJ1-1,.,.,CASSFQNTEAFF,TGTGCCAGCAGTTTTCAGAACACTGAAGCTTTCTTT
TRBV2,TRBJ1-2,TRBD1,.,CASSGTGDGYTF,TGTGCCAGCAGTGGGACAGGGGATGGCTACACCTTC
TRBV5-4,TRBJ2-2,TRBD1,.,CASSLPQGASGELFF,TGTGCCAGCAGCTTACCACAGGGGGCCAGCGGGGAGCTGTTTTTT
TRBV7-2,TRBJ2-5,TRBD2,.,CASSSHRLAGGGRETQYF,TGTGCCAGCAGCTCCCACCGACTAGCGGGGGGTGGGCGCGAGACCCAGTACTTC
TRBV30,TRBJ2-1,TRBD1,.,CACWTGGTHEQFF,TGTGCCTGTTGGACAGGGGGCACTCACGAGCAGTTCTTC
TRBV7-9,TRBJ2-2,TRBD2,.,CASSPGSGGASFGELFF,TGTGCCAGCAGCCCCGGGAGCGGGGGGGCCAGCTTCGGGGAGCTGTTTTTT
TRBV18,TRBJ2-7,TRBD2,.,CASSPQEAGASYEQYF,TGTGCCAGCTCTCCCCAAGAAGCGGGGGCCTCCTACGAGCAGTACTTC
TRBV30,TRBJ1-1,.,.,CAWKPGDNTEAFF,TGTGCCTGGAAGCCCGGGGATAACACTGAAGCTTTCTTT
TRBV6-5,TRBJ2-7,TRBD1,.,CASRTGDEQYF,TGTGCCAGCAGGACAGGGGACGAGCAGTACTTC
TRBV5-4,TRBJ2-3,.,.,CASNPYRAPSTDTQYF,TGTGCCAGCAATCCTTACAGGGCACCTAGCACAGATACGCAGTATTTT
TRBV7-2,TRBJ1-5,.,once,CASSLEARGNQPQHF,TGTGCCAGCAGCTTAGAGGCCCGCGGGAATCAGCCCCAGCATTTT